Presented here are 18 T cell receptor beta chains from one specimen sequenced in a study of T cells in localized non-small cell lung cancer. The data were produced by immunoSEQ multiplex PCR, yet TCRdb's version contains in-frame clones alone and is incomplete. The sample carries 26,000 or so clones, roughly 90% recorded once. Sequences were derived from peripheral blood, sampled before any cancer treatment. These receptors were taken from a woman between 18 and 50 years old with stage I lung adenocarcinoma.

This CDR3 is CASSEGTGGSAGNTIYF. As DNA, the CDR3 is TGTGCCAGCAGTGAAGGGACAGGGGGCTCGGCTGGAAACACCATATATTTT. The V call is TRBV6-1, the J call TRBJ1-3; 11 bases map to TRBD1. Per the germline V gene, CDR1 is MNHNS and CDR2 is SASEGT. Unmatched junction bases numbered 4, after V lost 1 base and J lost 2 bases. This CDR3 has 17 amino acids.

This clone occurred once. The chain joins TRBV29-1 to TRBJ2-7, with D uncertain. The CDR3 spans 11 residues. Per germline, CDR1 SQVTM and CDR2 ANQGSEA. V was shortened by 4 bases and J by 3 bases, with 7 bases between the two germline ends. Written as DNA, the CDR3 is TGCAGCGTTGCAAGGGACTACGAGCAGTACTTC. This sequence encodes CSVARDYEQYF.

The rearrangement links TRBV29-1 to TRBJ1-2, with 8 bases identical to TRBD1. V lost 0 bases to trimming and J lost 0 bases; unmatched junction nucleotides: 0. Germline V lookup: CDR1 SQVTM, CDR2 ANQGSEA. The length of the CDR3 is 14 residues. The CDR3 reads CSVEDRGPNYGYTF. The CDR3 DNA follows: TGCAGCGTTGAAGACAGGGGGCCTAACTATGGCTACACCTTC.

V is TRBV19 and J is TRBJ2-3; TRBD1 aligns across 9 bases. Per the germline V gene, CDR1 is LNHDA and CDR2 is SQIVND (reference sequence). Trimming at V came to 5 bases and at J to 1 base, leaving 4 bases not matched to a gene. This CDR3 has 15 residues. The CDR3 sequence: CASSPRDRGTDTQYF. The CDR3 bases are TGTGCCAGTAGTCCCCGGGACAGGGGCACAGATACGCAGTATTTT.

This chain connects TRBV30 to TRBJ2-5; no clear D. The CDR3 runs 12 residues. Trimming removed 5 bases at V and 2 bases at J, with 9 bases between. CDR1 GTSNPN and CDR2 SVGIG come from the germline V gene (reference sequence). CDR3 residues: CAWASLQETQYF. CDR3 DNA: TGTGCCTGGGCTTCTCTTCAAGAGACCCAGTACTTC. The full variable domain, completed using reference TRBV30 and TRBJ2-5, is SQTIHQWPATLVQPVGSPLSLECTVEGTSNPNLYWYRQAAGRGLQLLFYSVGIGQISSEVPQNLSASRPQDRQFILSSKKLLLSDSGFYLCAWASLQETQYFGPGTRLLVL.

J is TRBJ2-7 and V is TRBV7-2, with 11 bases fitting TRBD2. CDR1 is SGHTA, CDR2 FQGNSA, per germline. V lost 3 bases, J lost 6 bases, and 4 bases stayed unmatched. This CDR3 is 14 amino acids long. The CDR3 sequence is CASSFGTSGGEQYF. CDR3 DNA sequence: TGTGCCAGCAGCTTCGGGACTAGCGGAGGCGAGCAGTACTTC.

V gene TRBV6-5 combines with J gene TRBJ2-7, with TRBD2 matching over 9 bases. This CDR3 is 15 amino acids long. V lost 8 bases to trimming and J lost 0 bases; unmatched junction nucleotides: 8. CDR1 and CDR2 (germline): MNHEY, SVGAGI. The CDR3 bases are TGTGCCAGCCGAACTAGCGGGCTGAGCTCCTACGAGCAGTACTTC. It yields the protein CASRTSGLSSYEQYF.

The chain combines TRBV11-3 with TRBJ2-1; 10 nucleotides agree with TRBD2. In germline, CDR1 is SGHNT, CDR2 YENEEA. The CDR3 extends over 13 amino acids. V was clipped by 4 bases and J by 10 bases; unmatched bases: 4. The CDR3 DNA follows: TGTGCCAGCAGCTCGGGGACTAGCGCCGAGCAGTTCTTC. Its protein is CASSSGTSAEQFF.

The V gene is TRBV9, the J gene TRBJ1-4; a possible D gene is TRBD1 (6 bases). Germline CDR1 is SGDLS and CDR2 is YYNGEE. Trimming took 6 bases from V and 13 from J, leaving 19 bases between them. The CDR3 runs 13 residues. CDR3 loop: CASNTGLDDTLFF. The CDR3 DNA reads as TGTGCCAGCAACACAGGGCTAGACGATACACTGTTTTTT. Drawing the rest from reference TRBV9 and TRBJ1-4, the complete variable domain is DSGVTQTPKHLITATGQRVTLRCSPRSGDLSVYWYQQSLDQGLQFLIQYYNGEERAKGNILERFSAQQFPDLHSELNLSSLELGDSALYFCASNTGLDDTLFFGSGTQLSVL.

CDR3 bases: TGTGCCAGTAGTTCCGGTGAAGCTTTCTTT. Its protein product is CASSSGEAFF. The J gene is TRBJ1-1, the V gene TRBV19; D is ambiguous. Germline lookup yields CDR1 LNHDA and CDR2 SQIVND (reference sequence). The CDR3 length is 10 residues. Trimming shortened V by 5 bases and J by 7 bases, and 5 bases separated the two germline ends.

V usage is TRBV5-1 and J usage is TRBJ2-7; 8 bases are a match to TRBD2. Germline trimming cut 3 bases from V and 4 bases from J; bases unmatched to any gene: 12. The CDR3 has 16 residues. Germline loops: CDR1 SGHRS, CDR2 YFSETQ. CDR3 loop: CASSSGTSGSAYEQYF. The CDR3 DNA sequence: TGCGCCAGCAGCTCCGGAACCAGCGGGAGCGCGTACGAGCAGTACTTC.

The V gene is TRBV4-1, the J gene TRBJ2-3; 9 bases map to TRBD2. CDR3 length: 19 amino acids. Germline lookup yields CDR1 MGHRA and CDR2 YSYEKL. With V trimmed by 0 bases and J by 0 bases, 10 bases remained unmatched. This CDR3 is CASSQERLAGFSSTDTQYF. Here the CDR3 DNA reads TGCGCCAGCAGCCAAGAGCGGCTAGCGGGATTTTCTAGCACAGATACGCAGTATTTT.

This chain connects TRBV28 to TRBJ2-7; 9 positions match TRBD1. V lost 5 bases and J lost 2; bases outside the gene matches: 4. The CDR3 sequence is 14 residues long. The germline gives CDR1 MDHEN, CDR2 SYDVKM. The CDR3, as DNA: TGTGCCAGCAGTCCTGACAGGGGGACCTACGAGCAGTACTTC. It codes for CASSPDRGTYEQYF.

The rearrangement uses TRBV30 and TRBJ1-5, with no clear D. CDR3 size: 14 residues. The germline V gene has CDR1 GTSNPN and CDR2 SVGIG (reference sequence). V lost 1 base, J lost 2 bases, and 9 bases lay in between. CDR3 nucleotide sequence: TGTGCCTGGAGTGAAGGGCTCGGCAATCAGCCCCAGCATTTT. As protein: CAWSEGLGNQPQHF. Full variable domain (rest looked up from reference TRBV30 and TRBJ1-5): SQTIHQWPATLVQPVGSPLSLECTVEGTSNPNLYWYRQAAGRGLQLLFYSVGIGQISSEVPQNLSASRPQDRQFILSSKKLLLSDSGFYLCAWSEGLGNQPQHFGDGTRLSIL.

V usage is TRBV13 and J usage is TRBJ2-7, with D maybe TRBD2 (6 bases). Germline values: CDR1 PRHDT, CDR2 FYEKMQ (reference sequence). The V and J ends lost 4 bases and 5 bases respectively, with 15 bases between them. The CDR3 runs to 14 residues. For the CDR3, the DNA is TGTGCCAGCAGCTACCGCGGGGTTGACAACGAGCAGTACTTC. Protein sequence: CASSYRGVDNEQYF.

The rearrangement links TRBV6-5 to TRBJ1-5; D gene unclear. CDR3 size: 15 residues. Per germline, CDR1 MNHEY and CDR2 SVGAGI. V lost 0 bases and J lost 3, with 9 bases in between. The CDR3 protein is CASSYSKFSNQPQHF. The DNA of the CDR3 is TGTGCCAGCAGTTACTCGAAGTTCTCCAATCAGCCCCAGCATTTT.

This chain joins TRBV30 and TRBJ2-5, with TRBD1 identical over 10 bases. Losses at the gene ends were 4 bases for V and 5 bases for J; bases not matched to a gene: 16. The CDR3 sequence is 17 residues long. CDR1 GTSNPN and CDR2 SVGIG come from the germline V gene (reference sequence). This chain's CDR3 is CAWKPGQGWTAPETQYF. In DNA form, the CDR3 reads TGTGCCTGGAAACCGGGACAGGGGTGGACAGCCCCGGAGACCCAGTACTTC.

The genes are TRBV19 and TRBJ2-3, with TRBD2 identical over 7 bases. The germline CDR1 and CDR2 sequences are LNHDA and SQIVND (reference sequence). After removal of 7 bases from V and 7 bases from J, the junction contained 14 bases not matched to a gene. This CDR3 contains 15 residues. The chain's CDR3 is CASKRAGVNGYTQYF. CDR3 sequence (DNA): TGTGCCAGTAAAAGGGCGGGAGTCAACGGATATACGCAGTATTTT.